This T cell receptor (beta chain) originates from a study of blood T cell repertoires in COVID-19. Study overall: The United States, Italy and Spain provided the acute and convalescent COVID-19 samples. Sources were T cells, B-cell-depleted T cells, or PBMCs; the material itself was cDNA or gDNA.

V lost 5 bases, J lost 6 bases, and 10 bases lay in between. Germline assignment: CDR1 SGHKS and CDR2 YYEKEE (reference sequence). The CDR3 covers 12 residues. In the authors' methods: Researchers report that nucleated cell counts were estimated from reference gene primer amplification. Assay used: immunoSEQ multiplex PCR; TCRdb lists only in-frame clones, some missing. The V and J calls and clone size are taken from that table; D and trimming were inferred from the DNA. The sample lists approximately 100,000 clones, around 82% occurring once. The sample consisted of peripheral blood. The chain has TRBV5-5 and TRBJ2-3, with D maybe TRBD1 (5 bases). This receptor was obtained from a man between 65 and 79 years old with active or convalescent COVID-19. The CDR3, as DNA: TGTGCCAGCAGGCCTCAGGGTGATACGCAGTATTTT. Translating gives CASRPQGDTQYF.